This T cell receptor beta chain was obtained from a study of blood T cell repertoires in COVID-19. On the study more broadly: Sample material is recorded as cDNA or gDNA derived from T cells, B-cell-depleted T cells, or PBMCs.

Original analysis: Reference gene primers were amplified, and this amplification served to estimate nucleated cell counts. Profiling relied on immunoSEQ multiplex PCR, and the TCRdb table lists in-frame clones only, not all of them. The DNA was the basis for D and trimming; V, J and clone size are from that table. The repertoire consists of tens of thousands of clones, with about 91% occurring once and the leading ten covering 3% to 4%. Seattle participants joined during active infection and were tracked over time. The sequence derives from a man aged 35 to 55 with COVID-19, enrolled during active disease. Sequencing was carried out using peripheral blood.

The chain's CDR3 is CASIPGQGGGTEAFF. The DNA for the CDR3 is TGTGCCAGCATTCCGGGACAGGGCGGAGGCACTGAAGCTTTCTTT. The V call is TRBV6-6, the J call TRBJ1-1, with 9 positions matching TRBD1. The CDR3 consists of 15 residues. Trimming cost V 7 bases and J 4 bases; bases outside gene matches: 10. Germline CDR1 MNHNY, CDR2 SVGAGI (reference sequence).